This paragraph reports one T cell receptor (beta chain). It lacks a known antigen. Base qualities were left out, and no much larger clone turns up one base away. Collaborating institutions collected whole blood in K2EDTA tubes following their own protocols. For TCRbeta analysis, collaborators shipped samples in one of three forms: frozen whole blood, isolated PBMCs, or DNA extracted from either of those sample types. TCRbeta CDR3 regions were amplified from genomic DNA by means of the immunoSEQ Assay, a bias-controlled multiplex PCR. The original methods were these. Nucleated cell counts per sample were estimated from amplification of reference gene primers within the assay. Sequence reads were collapsed and filtered to measure the absolute abundance of every unique TCRbeta CDR3 rearrangement. Productive Simpson clonality was computed per sample as the square root of Simpson's diversity index over productive rearrangements. The source is immuneACCESS, and TCRdb retained only in-frame sequences with V and J called. Part of the clones is not carried over; for the studies checked, unresolved V genes explain less than half of this, and the remainder is unexplained. D and trimming were read from the DNA, whereas the V and J calls and clone size are those reported in that table. This sample is represented by more than 40,000 clones; roughly 86% of them were singletons. Clones ranked in the top ten supply about 17% of the sample.

The data stem from a study of blood T cell repertoires in COVID-19 (TCRdb year 2020). For the wider study: Samples covering the acute and convalescent phases of COVID-19 were provided by collaborators in the United States, Italy and Spain. The repertoires were released in a freely available public database meant as a resource for research on the immune response to SARS-CoV-2. The prospective study material was composed of cDNA or gDNA derived from T cells, B-cell-depleted T cells, or PBMCs. Nearly every sample came with metadata listing a de-identified subject ID, COVID-19 status, age in years and sex. HLA class I and class II types, where available, came from metadata supplied by the sample provider rather than from assay-based typing. Samples were obtained from the ongoing ImmuneRACE study (first 160 participants) and from over 1,000 subjects provided by 6 global collaborators. Deeply sampled blood TCRbeta repertoires from subjects exposed to, actively infected with, or recovered from COVID-19 were included in the dataset. Study-wide conclusions, independent of this receptor: The amount of clinical and demographic metadata varied by source and participant and was provided uncurated.

From the germline V gene, CDR1 is SGHRS and CDR2 is YFSETQ. Relative to germline, V is missing 4 bases and J is missing 6 bases, with 13 bases of the junction outside any gene match. The CDR3 covers 16 residues, taking in both the cysteine and the phenylalanine. Only CDR3 DNA remains: 48 bases, in frame from the first base. The receptor was isolated from a man between 60 and 75 years old with active or convalescent COVID-19. What was sequenced was peripheral blood. The rearranged segments are TRBV5-1 and TRBJ1-5, with 7 central nucleotides matching TRBD1. CDR3 sequence: CASSGAGQVWGQPQHF. In nucleotides, the sequence is TGCGCCAGCAGCGGGGCTGGACAGGTTTGGGGTCAGCCCCAGCATTTT. Full variable domain (CDR3 extended with the reference TRBV5-1 and TRBJ1-5 proteins): KAGVTQTPRYLIKTRGQQVTLSCSPISGHRSVSWYQQTPGQGLQFLFEYFSETQRNKGNFPGRFSGRQFSNSRSEMNVSTLELGDSALYLCASSGAGQVWGQPQHFGDGTRLSIL.